These 26 T cell receptor beta chains were sequenced from one sample in a study of shared clonotypes between healthy human individuals. Using immunoSEQ multiplex PCR, the repertoire was profiled, and TCRdb retains in-frame clones only, with some absent. The sample carries about 710,000 clones, around three quarters recorded once. The specimen was memory CD4+ T cells sorted from blood. The sample's subset: CD45RA-negative fraction. The receptors originated from a woman in her thirties in good health.

This clone was seen only a few times. V and J are TRBV2 and TRBJ1-1, with D tentatively TRBD1 (6 bases). Trimming pared 5 bases from V and 5 bases from J, leaving 30 bases between. Germline CDR1 reads SNHLY; CDR2 reads FYNNEI. This CDR3 has 19 residues. The CDR3 loop reads CASSSSEQDSHGRRTEAFF. The CDR3 DNA sequence: TGTGCCAGCAGTTCCTCAGAACAGGACAGCCACGGCCGGCGGACTGAAGCTTTCTTT. The entire variable domain, with the rest obtained from reference TRBV2 and TRBJ1-1, is as follows: EPEVTQTPSHQVTQMGQEVILRCVPISNHLYFYWYRQILGQKVEFLVSFYNNEISEKSEIFDDQFSVERPDGSNFTLKIRSTKLEDSAMYFCASSSSEQDSHGRRTEAFFGQGTRLTVV.

The gene calls are TRBV11-2 and TRBJ2-7; D remains unclear. The CDR3 totals 13 residues. Germline V gene lookup returns CDR1 SGHAT and CDR2 FQNNGV. V lost 4 bases and J 2 bases, leaving 9 bases between the germline ends. The CDR3 bases are TGTGCCAGCAGCTGGTCGGGTACCTACGAGCAGTACTTC. Protein sequence: CASSWSGTYEQYF.

This clone was detected many times. The chain carries TRBV19 and TRBJ1-1, with D perhaps TRBD1 (5 bases). CDR1 and CDR2 (germline): LNHDA, SQIVND (reference sequence). V lost 7 bases and J 1 base, leaving 19 bases between the germline ends. The CDR3 extends over 16 amino acids. The CDR3 sequence is CASKSSPGGGNTEAFF. The CDR3 DNA reads as TGTGCCAGTAAGAGTAGCCCGGGGGGAGGGAACACTGAAGCTTTCTTT.

The gene calls are TRBV28 and TRBJ1-2; D remains unclear. Per the germline V gene, CDR1 is MDHEN and CDR2 is SYDVKM. The CDR3 runs 13 residues. V gave up 2 bases and J gave up 5 bases, with 9 bases separating them. CDR3 in amino acids: CASSLDGPYGYTF. The CDR3 nucleotides are TGTGCCAGCAGTTTAGACGGTCCTTATGGCTACACCTTC.

The chain carries TRBV10-1 and TRBJ2-7; D is possibly TRBD1 (6 bases). The CDR3 runs 12 residues. V was clipped by 6 bases and J by 3 bases, with 9 bases between them. Per germline, CDR1 WNHNN and CDR2 SYGVQD (reference sequence). The CDR3 sequence: CASSRGGYEQYF. CDR3 in DNA: TGCGCCAGCAGCAGGGGTGGCTACGAGCAGTACTTC.

This clone was seen a few times. The chain links TRBV6-1 to TRBJ2-1; 7 nucleotides align to TRBD1. The CDR3 loop spans 12 amino acids. Germline V gene sequence: CDR1 MNHNS, CDR2 SASEGT. V dropped 4 bases and J dropped 9; count of bases not matched to a gene: 3. The CDR3 DNA reads as TGTGCCAGCAGTGCGACAGGGATTGAGCAGTTCTTC. It codes for CASSATGIEQFF.

This rearrangement joins TRBV28 to TRBJ2-7, with 8 nucleotides matching TRBD2. J was trimmed by 4 bases and V by 3 bases; bases with no gene match: 2. The CDR3 contains 13 residues. CDR1 and CDR2 (germline): MDHEN, SYDVKM. In DNA form, the CDR3 reads TGTGCCAGCAGTTTCCCTAGCGGGTACGAGCAGTACTTC. Its protein product is CASSFPSGYEQYF.

This chain joins TRBV11-2 and TRBJ2-1; 16 bases align to TRBD2. The germline gives CDR1 SGHAT, CDR2 FQNNGV. With 3 bases clipped from V and 5 bases from J, the junction kept 1 base outside the gene matches. This CDR3 comprises 16 residues. The CDR3 here is CASSLGLAGGDNEQFF. The CDR3 bases are TGTGCCAGCAGCTTGGGACTAGCGGGAGGGGACAATGAGCAGTTCTTC.

The rearrangement joins TRBV5-4 to TRBJ1-5; 9 nucleotides line up with TRBD1. CDR1 is SGHNT, CDR2 YYREEE, per germline (reference sequence). The CDR3 spans 14 residues. V trimming: 5 bases; J trimming: 5 bases; junction bases outside the gene matches: 5. For the CDR3, the DNA is TGTGCCAGCAGGGGACAGGGATGGGATCAGCCCCAGCATTTT. The encoded protein is CASRGQGWDQPQHF.

The rearrangement uses TRBV7-2 and TRBJ2-3; no definite D call. The length of the CDR3 is 13 residues. V was shortened by 1 base and J by 2 bases, with 4 bases between the two germline ends. Germline V lookup: CDR1 SGHTA, CDR2 FQGNSA. CDR3: CASSLEPTDTQYF. CDR3 bases: TGTGCCAGCAGCTTAGAACCCACAGATACGCAGTATTTT.

This clone was seen a few times. The V call is TRBV5-1, the J call TRBJ2-7; D is possibly TRBD2 (6 bases). V dropped 8 bases and J dropped 2 bases, with 14 bases sitting between them. The CDR3 spans 13 residues. Per germline, CDR1 SGHRS and CDR2 YFSETQ. The CDR3 is CASAQGLAYEQYF. DNA of the CDR3: TGCGCCAGTGCCCAGGGACTCGCCTACGAGCAGTACTTC.

CDR3 nucleotide sequence: TGTGCCAGCAGCCCTCTCCGCAATGGGGTCTTGCATGAGCAGTTCTTC. Protein: CASSPLRNGVLHEQFF. The rearrangement links TRBV25-1 to TRBJ2-1, with D unresolved. Germline V lookup: CDR1 MGHDK, CDR2 SYGVNS. CDR3 size: 16 residues. V lost 6 bases and J lost 8, with 23 bases in between. The full variable domain, completed using reference TRBV25-1 and TRBJ2-1, is EADIYQTPRYLVIGTGKKITLECSQTMGHDKMYWYQQDPGMELHLIHYSYGVNSTEKGDLSSESTVSRIRTEHFPLTLESARPSHTSQYLCASSPLRNGVLHEQFFGPGTRLTVL.

This clone has more than one count but fewer than ten. This chain uses TRBV28 with TRBJ1-2; perhaps TRBD1 as D (5 bases). Trimming took 11 bases from V and 2 from J, leaving 12 bases between them. CDR1 MDHEN and CDR2 SYDVKM come from the germline V gene. This CDR3 has 12 amino acids. CDR3 protein: CAATDNNYGYTF. The CDR3, as DNA: TGTGCCGCGACGGACAACAACTATGGCTACACCTTC.

Written as DNA, the CDR3 is TGTGCCACCTGGTCGCGAGACTTGGGGACTGAAGCTTTCTTT. It yields the protein CATWSRDLGTEAFF. The rearrangement uses TRBV6-1 and TRBJ1-1, with no clear D. The V gene's germline CDR1 is MNHNS and CDR2 SASEGT. This CDR3 spans 14 amino acids. Between the trimmed V and J ends, which lost 10 bases and 5 bases, there was a span of 20 bases.

This clone was detected only once. The chain carries TRBV10-3 and TRBJ2-2; D is undetermined. The ends were cut back, 0 bases at V and 6 bases at J, with 8 bases in the middle. Germline V gene data show CDR1 as ENHRY and CDR2 as SYGVKD. The CDR3 is 14 residues long. The CDR3 reads CAISESMFPGELFF. The DNA of the CDR3 is TGTGCCATCAGTGAGTCGATGTTTCCCGGGGAGCTGTTTTTT.

The V and J genes are TRBV19 and TRBJ2-7; D is unresolved. Germline CDR1 is LNHDA and CDR2 is SQIVND (reference sequence). The CDR3 totals 15 residues. The V end lost 6 bases, the J end lost 0 bases, and 15 bases lay between the germline ends. CDR3 DNA sequence: TGTGCCAGTAGCCATCCCGAGAAATCCTCCTACGAGCAGTACTTC. Amino acids: CASSHPEKSSYEQYF. The variable domain in full, with the rest retrieved from reference TRBV19 and TRBJ2-7, is DGGITQSPKYLFRKEGQNVTLSCEQNLNHDAMYWYRQDPGQGLRLIYYSQIVNDFQKGDIAEGYSVSREKKESFPLTVTSAQKNPTAFYLCASSHPEKSSYEQYFGPGTRLTVT.

The chain is built from TRBV6-5 and TRBJ1-5; D perhaps matches TRBD1 (6 bases). CDR3 size: 14 residues. The germline CDR1 and CDR2 sequences are MNHEY and SVGAGI. V was pared by 7 bases and J by 5 bases, with 15 bases between. The CDR3 loop is CASKIKTGDQPQHF. DNA for the CDR3: TGTGCCAGCAAGATCAAGACAGGCGATCAGCCCCAGCATTTT.

The chain combines TRBV20-1 with TRBJ2-1; either TRBD1 or TRBD2 may supply D (5 bases each). V lost 8 bases and J lost 8, with 13 bases in between. Germline CDR1 and CDR2: DFQATT and SNEGSKA (reference sequence). CDR3 length equals 11 residues. The CDR3 reads CSPGPQDEQFF. CDR3 in DNA: TGCAGTCCGGGACCCCAGGATGAGCAGTTCTTC.

This clone appeared a single time. V usage is TRBV10-1 and J usage is TRBJ2-7; the D is unclear. V lost 6 bases to trimming and J lost 0 bases, with 12 bases between them. Germline V gives CDR1 WNHNN, CDR2 SYGVQD (reference sequence). The CDR3 loop spans 14 amino acids. The CDR3, as DNA: TGCGCCAGCAGCAGGAACAGTCTCTCCTACGAGCAGTACTTC. Amino acid sequence: CASSRNSLSYEQYF.

This chain links TRBV7-2 with TRBJ1-1; the D is unclear. V was shortened by 6 bases and J by 4 bases, with 18 bases between the two germline ends. In germline, CDR1 is SGHTA, CDR2 FQGNSA. This CDR3 comprises 15 residues. CDR3 loop: CASRFTALTGTEAFF. CDR3 coding DNA: TGTGCCAGCAGGTTCACGGCCCTAACGGGCACTGAAGCTTTCTTT. The variable domain in full, completed from reference TRBV7-2 and TRBJ1-1, reads GAGVSQSPSNKVTEKGKDVELRCDPISGHTALYWYRQSLGQGLEFLIYFQGNSAPDKSGLPSDRFSAERTGGSVSTLTIQRTQQEDSAVYLCASRFTALTGTEAFFGQGTRLTVV.

The rearrangement uses TRBV19 and TRBJ2-7; D is undetermined. The V gene lost 3 bases and the J gene lost 3 bases, with 9 bases spanning the gap. Germline V CDR1 and CDR2: LNHDA, SQIVND (reference sequence). CDR3 size: 13 residues. CDR3 loop: CASSIGINYEQYF. As DNA, the CDR3 is TGTGCCAGTAGTATCGGCATTAACTACGAGCAGTACTTC.

The genes are TRBV6-6 and TRBJ2-1; D is ambiguous. Germline V CDR1 and CDR2: MNHNY, SVGAGI (reference sequence). The CDR3 extends over 12 amino acids. V lost 5 bases to trimming and J lost 3 bases, with 5 bases between them. The CDR3 loop reads CASSPHYNEQFF. As DNA, the CDR3 is TGTGCCAGCAGTCCCCACTACAATGAGCAGTTCTTC.

This chain links TRBV29-1 with TRBJ2-3; the match to TRBD2 covers 7 bases. Germline V CDR1 and CDR2: SQVTM, ANQGSEA. With V trimmed by 4 bases and J by 1 base, 14 bases remained unmatched. There are 17 residues in the CDR3. Written as DNA, the CDR3 is TGCAGCGTTGCCGATTTCCCGGGAGGTGGAGGCACAGATACGCAGTATTTT. Protein: CSVADFPGGGGTDTQYF.

CDR3 DNA: TGTGCCAGCAGCCCGGGGGTCCTAGCGGGAGAGTTAGATACGCAGTATTTT. Protein sequence: CASSPGVLAGELDTQYF. The chain uses TRBV7-9 and TRBJ2-3, with TRBD2 matching 10 bases. The CDR3 consists of 17 residues. Per the germline V gene, CDR1 is SEHNR and CDR2 is FQNEAQ (reference sequence). V was clipped by 5 bases and J by 5 bases; unmatched bases: 13.

V is TRBV5-1 and J is TRBJ2-1, with D maybe TRBD2 (6 bases). Trimming left V 0 bases short and J 2 bases short, with 9 bases between. From germline, CDR1 is SGHRS and CDR2 YFSETQ. The CDR3 is 15 residues long. In DNA, the CDR3 is TGCGCCAGCAGCTTGGTACGGGAGACCTACAATGAGCAGTTCTTC. It is translated as CASSLVRETYNEQFF.

The V call is TRBV19, the J call TRBJ2-5, with D perhaps TRBD2 (6 bases). With 6 bases removed from V and 1 base from J, the gap between germline ends came to 15 bases. Germline V gene data show CDR1 as LNHDA and CDR2 as SQIVND (reference sequence). The CDR3 loop spans 15 amino acids. The CDR3 sequence: CASRQTGGGQETQYF. The CDR3 nucleotides read TGTGCCAGTAGACAAACTGGGGGAGGCCAAGAGACCCAGTACTTC. Full variable domain (missing parts from reference TRBV19 and TRBJ2-5): DGGITQSPKYLFRKEGQNVTLSCEQNLNHDAMYWYRQDPGQGLRLIYYSQIVNDFQKGDIAEGYSVSREKKESFPLTVTSAQKNPTAFYLCASRQTGGGQETQYFGPGTRLLVL.